This T cell receptor beta chain was sequenced in a study of blood T cell repertoires in COVID-19. The overall study: Researchers got acute and convalescent COVID-19 samples from the United States, Italy and Spain. From T cells, B-cell-depleted T cells, or PBMCs came the material, which was cDNA or gDNA.

Authors' analysis steps: Counts of nucleated cells, estimated from reference gene primer amplification, were obtained. Libraries were prepared by immunoSEQ multiplex PCR; TCRdb keeps only in-frame clonotypes and omits some of them. D and trimming were read from the DNA, whereas the V and J calls and clone size are those reported in that table. Among 380,000 or so clones, around 92% were seen once, and the ten largest hold 0.95% to 1.5%. V dropped 1 base and J dropped 6 bases, with 13 bases sitting between them. The CDR3 is 16 amino acids. The germline CDR1 and CDR2 sequences are MNHEY and SVGAGI. The source of this sequence is a man in his forties with acute or convalescent COVID-19. The sequenced sample was peripheral blood. This chain joins TRBV6-5 and TRBJ1-6; D is perhaps TRBD1 (6 bases). The CDR3 sequence is CASSYYGQGFNSPLHF. In DNA, the CDR3 is TGTGCCAGCAGTTACTACGGCCAGGGGTTTAATTCACCCCTCCACTTT.